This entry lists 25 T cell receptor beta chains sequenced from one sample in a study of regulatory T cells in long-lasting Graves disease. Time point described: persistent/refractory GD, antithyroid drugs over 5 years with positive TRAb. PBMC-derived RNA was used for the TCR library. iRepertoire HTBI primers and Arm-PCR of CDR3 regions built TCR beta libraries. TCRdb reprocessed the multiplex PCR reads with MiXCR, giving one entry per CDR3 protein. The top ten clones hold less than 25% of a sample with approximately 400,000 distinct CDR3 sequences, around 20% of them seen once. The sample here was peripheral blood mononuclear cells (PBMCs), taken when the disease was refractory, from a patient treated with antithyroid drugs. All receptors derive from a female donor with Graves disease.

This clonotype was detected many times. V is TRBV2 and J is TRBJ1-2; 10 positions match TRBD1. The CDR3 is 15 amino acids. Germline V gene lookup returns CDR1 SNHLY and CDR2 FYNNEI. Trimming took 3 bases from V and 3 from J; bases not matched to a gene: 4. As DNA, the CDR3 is TGTGCCAGCAGTGAGCGACAGGGGGCGGACTATGGCTACACCTTC. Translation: CASSERQGADYGYTF.

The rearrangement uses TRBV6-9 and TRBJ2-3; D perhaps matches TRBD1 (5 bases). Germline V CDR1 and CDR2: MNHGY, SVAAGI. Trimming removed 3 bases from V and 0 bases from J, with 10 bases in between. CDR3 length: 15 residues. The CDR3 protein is CASSYRAFSTDTQYF. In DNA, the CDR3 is TGTGCCAGCAGTTACAGGGCTTTTAGCACAGATACGCAGTATTTT.

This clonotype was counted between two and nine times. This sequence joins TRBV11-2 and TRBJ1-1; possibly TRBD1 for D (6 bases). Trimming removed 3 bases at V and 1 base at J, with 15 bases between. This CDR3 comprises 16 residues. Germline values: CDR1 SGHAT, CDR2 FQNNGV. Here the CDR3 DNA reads TGTGCCAGCAGCTTTTGGGGGGGGGACACGAACACTGAAGCTTTCTTT. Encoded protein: CASSFWGGDTNTEAFF.

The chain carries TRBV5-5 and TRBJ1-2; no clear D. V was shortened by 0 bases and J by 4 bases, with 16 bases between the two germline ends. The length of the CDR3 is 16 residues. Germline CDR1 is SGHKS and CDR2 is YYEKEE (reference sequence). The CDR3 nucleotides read TGTGCCAGCAGCTTGGACTTTGTAGTTGGGATCTATGGCTACACCTTC. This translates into CASSLDFVVGIYGYTF.

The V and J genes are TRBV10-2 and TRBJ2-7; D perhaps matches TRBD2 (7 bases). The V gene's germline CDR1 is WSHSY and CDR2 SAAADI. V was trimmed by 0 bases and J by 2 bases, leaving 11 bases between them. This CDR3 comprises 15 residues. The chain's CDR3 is CASSESGRGAYEQYF. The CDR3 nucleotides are TGCGCCAGCAGTGAGTCTGGGAGGGGGGCCTACGAGCAGTACTTC.

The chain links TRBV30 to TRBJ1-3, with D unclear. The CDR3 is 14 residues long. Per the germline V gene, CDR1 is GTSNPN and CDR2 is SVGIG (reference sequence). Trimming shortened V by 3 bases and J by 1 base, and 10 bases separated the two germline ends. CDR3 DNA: TGTGCCTGGAGCCCCATAGGATCTGGAAACACCATATATTTT. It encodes CAWSPIGSGNTIYF.

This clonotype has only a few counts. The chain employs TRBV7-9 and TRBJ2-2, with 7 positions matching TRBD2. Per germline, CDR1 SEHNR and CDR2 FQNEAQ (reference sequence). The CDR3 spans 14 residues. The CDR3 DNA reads TGTGCGAGTAGCGGGTATCTGAACACCGGGGAGCTGTTTTTT. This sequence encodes CASSGYLNTGELFF.

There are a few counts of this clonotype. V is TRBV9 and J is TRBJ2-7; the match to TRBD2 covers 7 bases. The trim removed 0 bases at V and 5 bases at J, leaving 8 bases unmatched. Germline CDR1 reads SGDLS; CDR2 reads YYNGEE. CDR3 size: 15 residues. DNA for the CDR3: TGTGCCAGCAGCGTAGGAGCGGGGCACGAGCACGAGCAGTACTTC. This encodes CASSVGAGHEHEQYF.

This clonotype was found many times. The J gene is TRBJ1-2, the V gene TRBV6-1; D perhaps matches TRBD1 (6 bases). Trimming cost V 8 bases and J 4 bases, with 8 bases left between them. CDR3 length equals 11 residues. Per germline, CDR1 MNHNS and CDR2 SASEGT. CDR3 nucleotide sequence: TGTGCCAGCTCACAGGGCTATGGCTACACCTTC. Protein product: CASSQGYGYTF.

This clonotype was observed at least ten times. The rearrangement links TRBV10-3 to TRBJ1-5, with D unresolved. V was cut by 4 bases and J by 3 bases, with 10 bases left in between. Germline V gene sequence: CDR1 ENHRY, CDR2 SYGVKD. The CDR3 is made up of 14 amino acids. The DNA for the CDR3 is TGTGCCATCAGTGCGGGTAATACCAATCAGCCCCAGCATTTT. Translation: CAISAGNTNQPQHF.

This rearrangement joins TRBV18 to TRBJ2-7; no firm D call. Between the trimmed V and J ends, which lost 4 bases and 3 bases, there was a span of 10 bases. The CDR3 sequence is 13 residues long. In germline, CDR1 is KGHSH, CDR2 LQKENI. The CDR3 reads CASSLKDGYEQYF. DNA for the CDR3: TGTGCCAGCTCACTTAAGGACGGCTACGAGCAGTACTTC.

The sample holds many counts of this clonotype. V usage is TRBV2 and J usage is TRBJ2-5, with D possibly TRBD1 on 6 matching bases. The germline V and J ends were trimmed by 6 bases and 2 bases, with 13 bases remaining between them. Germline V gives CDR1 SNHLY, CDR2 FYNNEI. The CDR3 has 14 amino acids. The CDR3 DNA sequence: TGTGCCAGCAGGGACAGTTTTAAACAAGAGACCCAGTACTTC. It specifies CASRDSFKQETQYF.

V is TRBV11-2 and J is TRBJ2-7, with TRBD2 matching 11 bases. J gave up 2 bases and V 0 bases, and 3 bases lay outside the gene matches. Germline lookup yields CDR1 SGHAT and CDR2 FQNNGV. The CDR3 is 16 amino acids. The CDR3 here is CASSLDSSGRTYEQYF. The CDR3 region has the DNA TGTGCCAGCAGCTTAGATTCTAGCGGGAGGACCTACGAGCAGTACTTC.

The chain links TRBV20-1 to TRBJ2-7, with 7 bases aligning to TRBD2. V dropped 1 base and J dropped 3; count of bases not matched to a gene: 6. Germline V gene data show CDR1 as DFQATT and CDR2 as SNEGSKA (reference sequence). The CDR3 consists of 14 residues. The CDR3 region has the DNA TGCAGTGCTAGAGGGGGCGGGAGCGACTACGAGCAGTACTTC. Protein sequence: CSARGGGSDYEQYF.

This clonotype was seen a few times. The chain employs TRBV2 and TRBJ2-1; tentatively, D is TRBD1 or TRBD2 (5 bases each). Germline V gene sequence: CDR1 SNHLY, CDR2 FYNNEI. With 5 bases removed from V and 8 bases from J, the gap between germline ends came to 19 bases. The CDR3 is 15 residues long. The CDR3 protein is CASSYTGPQGDEQFF. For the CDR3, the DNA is TGTGCCAGCAGTTATACGGGACCTCAAGGGGATGAGCAGTTCTTC.

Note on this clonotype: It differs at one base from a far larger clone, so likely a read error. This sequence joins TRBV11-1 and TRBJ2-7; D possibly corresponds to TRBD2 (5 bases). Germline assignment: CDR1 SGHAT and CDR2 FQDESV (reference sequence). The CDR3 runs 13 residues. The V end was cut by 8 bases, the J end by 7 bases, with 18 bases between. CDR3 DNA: TGTGCCAGCGGACTGTCCGGGCCACATGAGCAGTACTTC. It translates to CASGLSGPHEQYF. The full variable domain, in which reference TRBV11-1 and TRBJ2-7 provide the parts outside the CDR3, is EAEVAQSPRYKITEKSQAVAFWCDPISGHATLYWYRQILGQGPELLVQFQDESVVDDSQLPKDRFSAERLKGVDSTLKIQPAELGDSAMYLCASGLSGPHEQYFGPGTRLTVT.

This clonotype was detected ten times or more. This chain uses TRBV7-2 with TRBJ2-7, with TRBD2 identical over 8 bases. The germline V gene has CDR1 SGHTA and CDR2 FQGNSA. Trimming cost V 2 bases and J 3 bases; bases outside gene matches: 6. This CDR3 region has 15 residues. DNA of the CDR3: TGTGCCAGCAGCTTAACGGGAGGGGGTCGCTACGAGCAGTACTTC. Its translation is CASSLTGGGRYEQYF.

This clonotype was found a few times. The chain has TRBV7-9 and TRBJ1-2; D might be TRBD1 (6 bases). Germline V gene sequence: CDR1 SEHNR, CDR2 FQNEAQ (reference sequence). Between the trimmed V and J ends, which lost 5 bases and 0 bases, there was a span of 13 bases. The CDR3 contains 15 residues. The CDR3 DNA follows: TGTGCCAGCAGCCCTCGGGGGGCGGCTAACTATGGCTACACCTTC. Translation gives CASSPRGAANYGYTF.

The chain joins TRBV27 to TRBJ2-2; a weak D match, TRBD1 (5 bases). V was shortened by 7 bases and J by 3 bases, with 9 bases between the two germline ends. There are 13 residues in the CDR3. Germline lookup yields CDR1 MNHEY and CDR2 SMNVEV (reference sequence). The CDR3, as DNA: TGTGCCAGCAATAAGGGGTACACCGGGGAGCTGTTTTTT. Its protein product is CASNKGYTGELFF.

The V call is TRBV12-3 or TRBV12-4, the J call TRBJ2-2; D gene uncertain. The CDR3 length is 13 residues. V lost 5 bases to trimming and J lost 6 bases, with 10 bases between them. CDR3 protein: CASSPGPAGELFF. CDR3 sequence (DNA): TGTGCCAGCAGTCCGGGCCCCGCCGGGGAGCTGTTTTTT.

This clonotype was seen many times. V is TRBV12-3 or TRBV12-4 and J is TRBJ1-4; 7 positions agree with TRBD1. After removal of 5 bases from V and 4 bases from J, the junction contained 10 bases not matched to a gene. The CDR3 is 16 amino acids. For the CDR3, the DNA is TGTGCCAGCAGTCCCACGACAGGGATCGGTAATGAAAAACTGTTTTTT. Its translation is CASSPTTGIGNEKLFF.

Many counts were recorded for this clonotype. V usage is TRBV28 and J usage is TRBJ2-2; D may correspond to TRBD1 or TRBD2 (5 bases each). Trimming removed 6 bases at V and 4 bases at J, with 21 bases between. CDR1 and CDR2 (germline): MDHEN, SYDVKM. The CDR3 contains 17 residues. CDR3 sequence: CASSPHRDQRITGELFF. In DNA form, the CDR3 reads TGTGCCAGCAGCCCCCATCGGGACCAGAGAATCACCGGGGAGCTGTTTTTT.

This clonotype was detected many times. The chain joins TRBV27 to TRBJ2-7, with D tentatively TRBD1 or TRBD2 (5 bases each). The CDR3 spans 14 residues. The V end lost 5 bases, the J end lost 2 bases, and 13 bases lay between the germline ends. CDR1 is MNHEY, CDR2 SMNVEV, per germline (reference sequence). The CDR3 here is CASSPGVGAYEQYF. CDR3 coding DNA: TGTGCCAGCAGTCCCGGGGTGGGGGCCTACGAGCAGTACTTC.

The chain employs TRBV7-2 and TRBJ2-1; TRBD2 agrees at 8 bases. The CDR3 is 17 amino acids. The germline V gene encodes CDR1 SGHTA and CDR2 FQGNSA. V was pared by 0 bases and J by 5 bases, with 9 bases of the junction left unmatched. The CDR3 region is CASSLASVVLADNEQFF. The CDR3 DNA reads TGTGCCAGCAGCTTAGCGTCGGTGGTACTAGCGGACAATGAGCAGTTCTTC.

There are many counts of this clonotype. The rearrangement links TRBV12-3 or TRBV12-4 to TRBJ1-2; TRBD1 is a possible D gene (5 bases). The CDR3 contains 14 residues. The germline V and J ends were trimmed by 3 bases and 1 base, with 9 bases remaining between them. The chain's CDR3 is CASSFAGRNYGYTF. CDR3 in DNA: TGTGCCAGCAGTTTCGCGGGGCGTAACTATGGCTACACCTTC.